These T cell receptor beta chains were read from a single sample in a study of CD8 T cells in ankylosing spondylitis. In TCRdb, the 5' RACE reads were re-called with MiXCR into one record per CDR3 protein. The sample consists of more than 500,000 distinct CDR3 sequences, 5.3% of them appearing once. Material for sequencing was blood, either unsorted or a sorted T cell fraction (not recorded which). These receptors were taken from a male donor with ankylosing spondylitis. The CDR3 runs from the conserved cysteine through the conserved F or W. The order of the fields is CDR3 DNA, CDR3 protein, J gene, clone size, V gene, D gene. A D gene is named only where the DNA matches it firmly. Not all rows give a size; the values are once, few, many and, for expanded clones, a class.

TGTGCCAGCAGCGTAGGTACTAGCGCGGCCTACGAGCAGTACTTC	CASSVGTSAAYEQYF	TRBJ2-7	many	TRBV9	TRBD2
TGTGCCACCCAAGGGACAGGTTTTGAAAAACTGTTTTTT	CATQGTGFEKLFF	TRBJ1-4	few	TRBV3-1	TRBD1
TGTGCCAGTAGTATTGACGGGGCGGTGACCGGGGAGCTGTTTTTT	CASSIDGAVTGELFF	TRBJ2-2	-	TRBV19	-
TGTGCCAGCTCACCACGGGATACCACTGAAGCTTTCTTT	CASSPRDTTEAFF	TRBJ1-1	-	TRBV18	-
TGCGCCAGCAGCCAGGGGACAGGTTACTATGGCTACACCTTC	CASSQGTGYYGYTF	TRBJ1-2	many	TRBV4-3	TRBD1
TGCGCCAGCAGCTCCCAGAGAGGGGTTTCTCATGAGCAGTACTTC	CASSSQRGVSHEQYF	TRBJ2-7	-	TRBV5-1	-
TGTGCCAGCAGTGAAATTGGCCCCTCCGAGCAGTACTTC	CASSEIGPSEQYF	TRBJ2-7	many	TRBV6-1	-
TGCAGTGCTCCAGATTACACTGAAGCTTTCTTT	CSAPDYTEAFF	TRBJ1-1	many	TRBV20-1	-
TGTGCCAGCAAATACGGCGGTTACACTGAAGCTTTCTTT	CASKYGGYTEAFF	TRBJ1-1	many	TRBV25-1	-
TGTGCCAGCAGTGAATATTCGGTTTGGGGAACTAATGAAAAACTGTTTTTT	CASSEYSVWGTNEKLFF	TRBJ1-4	many	TRBV25-1	-
TGCAGTGCTAGAGTCCTCTTCAATGAGCAGTTCTTC	CSARVLFNEQFF	TRBJ2-1	many	TRBV20-1	-
TGTGCCAGCAGTTACTCGGGCAGAAATTCACCCCTCCACTTT	CASSYSGRNSPLHF	TRBJ1-6	many	TRBV6-5	-
TGCAGTGCTTACGGGGGCTCCTCCTACAATGAGCAGTTCTTC	CSAYGGSSYNEQFF	TRBJ2-1	-	TRBV20-1	-
TGCGCCAGCAGCTTGGTAGGACTGGGGACCGACGAGCAGTACTTC	CASSLVGLGTDEQYF	TRBJ2-7	many	TRBV5-1	-
TGCGCCAGCAGCTTCCTCAGGGGACACTCCTACGAGCAGTACTTC	CASSFLRGHSYEQYF	TRBJ2-7	-	TRBV5-1	-
TGTGCCAGCAGTTTTTTGGGGGGTCACGAGCAGTACTTC	CASSFLGGHEQYF	TRBJ2-7	-	TRBV27	-
TGTGCCAGCAGTGCCGTGACTAGTGGTGAGCAGTTCTTC	CASSAVTSGEQFF	TRBJ2-1	many	TRBV27	-
TGCGCCAGCAGCTCGAGGACAGGGGGAAGGTATGGCTACACCTTC	CASSSRTGGRYGYTF	TRBJ1-2	few	TRBV5-1	TRBD1
TGCAGTGCTAGAGATTGGTCTAGCGAAACCTACAATGAGCAGTTCTTC	CSARDWSSETYNEQFF	TRBJ2-1	many	TRBV20-1	-
TGTGCCAGCAGCTCCGTGACCCCCTTAAGGGGCTACACCTTC	CASSSVTPLRGYTF	TRBJ1-2	many	TRBV11-2	-
TGCGCCAGCAGCCAAGTTCCCGGGAGCAATCAGCCCCAGCATTTT	CASSQVPGSNQPQHF	TRBJ1-5	many	TRBV4-3	-
TGCGCCAGCAGACTCGGACACGACACTGAAGCTTTCTTT	CASRLGHDTEAFF	TRBJ1-1	many	TRBV5-1	-
TGTGCCACCAGTGATTTTTATTCCGGGACTAGCGCCTACAATGAGCAGTTCTTC	CATSDFYSGTSAYNEQFF	TRBJ2-1	many	TRBV24-1	TRBD2
TGCAGTGCTGACCGGGACAGGGCCTACGAGCAGTACTTC	CSADRDRAYEQYF	TRBJ2-7	many	TRBV20-1	TRBD1
TGCAGTGTTATAGGGACTAGCACGAACACCGGGGAGCTGTTTTTT	CSVIGTSTNTGELFF	TRBJ2-2	many	TRBV20-1	TRBD2
TGTGCCACAAGAGCCCTCGACAATGAGCAGTTCTTC	CATRALDNEQFF	TRBJ2-1	-	TRBV27	-
TGTGCCAGCAGCCAAGGGGGACAGGAAGCTAACTATGGCTACACCTTC	CASSQGGQEANYGYTF	TRBJ1-2	many	TRBV4-2	TRBD1
TGCAGTGCCACCATGACAGGGGCGGAGGATCAGCCCCAGCATTTT	CSATMTGAEDQPQHF	TRBJ1-5	many	TRBV20-1	TRBD1
TGCAGTCCGAGGGAAAGCTCCTACAATGAGCAGTTCTTC	CSPRESSYNEQFF	TRBJ2-1	many	TRBV20-1	-
TGCAGTGCTAGAGACCCTCGACGCTACGAGCAGTACTTC	CSARDPRRYEQYF	TRBJ2-7	many	TRBV20-1	-
TGTGCCAGCAGTCCGCAGCCATTTGGAAATTCACCCCTCCACTTT	CASSPQPFGNSPLHF	TRBJ1-6	many	TRBV6-2/TRBV6-3	-
TGCGCCAGCAGCTACGGGGATTTGGCCGGGGAGCTGTTTTTT	CASSYGDLAGELFF	TRBJ2-2	many	TRBV5-1	-
TGCAGCGCCCAGACTAGTGACGAGCAGTACTTC	CSAQTSDEQYF	TRBJ2-7	many	TRBV29-1	-
TGCAGTGCTTTCGGGGAGGGTCACGGCTACACCTTC	CSAFGEGHGYTF	TRBJ1-2	many	TRBV20-1	-
TGTGCCAGCAGCTTTTCTCAGGGTGGGAAACTGTTTTTT	CASSFSQGGKLFF	TRBJ1-4	many	TRBV7-2	-
TGTGCCTCGGGACAGGACAATGAGCAGTTCTTC	CASGQDNEQFF	TRBJ2-1	many	TRBV7-9	TRBD1
TGCAGTGCTCTTTTGGGCGCTGGGGCCAACGTCCTGACTTTC	CSALLGAGANVLTF	TRBJ2-6	many	TRBV20-1	-
TGTGCCAGCAGTTACTCGCCCCTAGCGGGAGGTTACGAGCAGTACTTC	CASSYSPLAGGYEQYF	TRBJ2-7	many	TRBV6-5	TRBD2
TGTGCCAGCAGCGATCGACAGGCTAGGGGCCATTCACCCCTCCACTTT	CASSDRQARGHSPLHF	TRBJ1-6	many	TRBV9	-
TGTGCCAGCAGCCAAGATACGGTATTCACCGGGGAGCTGTTTTTT	CASSQDTVFTGELFF	TRBJ2-2	few	TRBV3-1	-
TGTGCCAGCAGCTTAGACGCACAAAATACGCAGTATTTT	CASSLDAQNTQYF	TRBJ2-3	many	TRBV7-9	-
TGCAGTGGACAGCACTCCTATGGCTACACCTTC	CSGQHSYGYTF	TRBJ1-2	-	TRBV20-1	-
TGTGCCAGCAGTTTACGAGTCAGGGGACTGAACACTGAAGCTTTCTTT	CASSLRVRGLNTEAFF	TRBJ1-1	many	TRBV27	-
TGTGCCAGCAGCGTAGAGGGACTAGCGGCGCCCCGCTCCTACAATGAGCAGTTCTTC	CASSVEGLAAPRSYNEQFF	TRBJ2-1	few	TRBV9	TRBD2
TGTGCGACGGGTCGAGGAGGGAGTGGAAACACCATATATTTT	CATGRGGSGNTIYF	TRBJ1-3	many	TRBV28	-
TGCAGTGCTAGTTCGGGGAACACCGGGGAGCTGTTTTTT	CSASSGNTGELFF	TRBJ2-2	-	TRBV20-1	-
TGCGCCAGCAGCTTGGTGCCTAGCGGGCGCACCGGGGAGCTGTTTTTT	CASSLVPSGRTGELFF	TRBJ2-2	many	TRBV5-1	TRBD2
TGCAGTGCTAGAGACCCACCTCCCTCCTACGAGCAGTACTTC	CSARDPPPSYEQYF	TRBJ2-7	few	TRBV20-1	-
TGTGCCAGCAGTTCGCCGGGACAGGGGGCAAAGAAGACCCAGTACTTC	CASSSPGQGAKKTQYF	TRBJ2-5	few	TRBV28	TRBD1
TGTGCCAGCATCTCTGGGCTAGCGGGAGGAGATGAGCAGTTCTTC	CASISGLAGGDEQFF	TRBJ2-1	many	TRBV7-2	TRBD2
TGCGCCAGCAGCCCCCGGGCGTGGGTCCTGAGCAATCAGCCCCAGCATTTT	CASSPRAWVLSNQPQHF	TRBJ1-5	many	TRBV4-1	-
TGTGCCAGCAGCTCGTCGACGAACAGGGGGTTATACAATGAGCAGTTCTTC	CASSSSTNRGLYNEQFF	TRBJ2-1	many	TRBV7-3	TRBD1
TGTGCCAGCAGTTTTGGGCGCCTGAACACTGAAGCTTTCTTT	CASSFGRLNTEAFF	TRBJ1-1	many	TRBV12-3/TRBV12-4	-
TGTGCCAGCAGCTTAATCCCCGGGCAGGATGGCTACACCTTC	CASSLIPGQDGYTF	TRBJ1-2	many	TRBV11-2	-